The 3 T cell receptor beta chains reported below all come from one sample, sequenced in a study of blood T cell repertoires in COVID-19. Some clones are missing from TCRdb's copy, which holds only in-frame ones; the method was immunoSEQ multiplex PCR. The sample has roughly 140,000 clones, about 80% seen once. The sequenced material came from PBMCs or T cells enriched from blood (not recorded which). Receptor source: a woman aged 18 to 35 who had been exposed to COVID-19.

J is TRBJ2-2 and V is TRBV11-2; D may be TRBD1 (6 bases). The CDR3 consists of 16 residues. Germline CDR1 SGHAT, CDR2 FQNNGV. V shed 4 bases and J shed 6 bases, with 18 bases lying between them. CDR3 DNA sequence: TGTGCCAGCAGCTCCAGCCCAAACAGGGCGGCCGGGGAGCTGTTTTTT. Its protein product is CASSSSPNRAAGELFF. Full variable domain (remainder filled in from reference TRBV11-2 and TRBJ2-2): EAGVAQSPRYKIIEKRQSVAFWCNPISGHATLYWYQQILGQGPKLLIQFQNNGVVDDSQLPKDRFSAERLKGVDSTLKIQPAKLEDSAVYLCASSSSPNRAAGELFFGEGSRLTVL.

V gene TRBV10-3 combines with J gene TRBJ2-7; 13 positions match TRBD2. Germline V gives CDR1 ENHRY, CDR2 SYGVKD. The CDR3 sequence is 13 residues long. The J segment lost 4 bases and the V segment lost 10 bases, leaving 4 bases of the junction unmatched. The CDR3: CATQTSGRYEQYF. CDR3 in DNA: TGTGCCACCCAGACTAGCGGGAGGTACGAGCAGTACTTC.

The genes are TRBV4-2 and TRBJ2-7; 7 positions agree with TRBD2. This CDR3 region has 16 residues. V shed 0 bases, J shed 5 bases, and the junction held 10 bases outside the gene matches. Germline V CDR1 and CDR2: LGHNA, YNFKEQ. CDR3: CASSQDLGGSDHEQYF. CDR3 coding DNA: TGTGCCAGCAGCCAAGATCTTGGCGGGAGCGACCACGAGCAGTACTTC.